This T cell receptor (beta chain) is drawn from a study of T cell repertoires in cytomegalovirus infection. Study outcomes and limitations: Clonotypes of TCR beta that were HLA-C-restricted and CMV-specific dominated the ex vivo response.

Worth noting for this clonotype: Its antigen remains unknown.

TCRdb called the reads again in MiXCR, with one record for every CDR3 protein. The sample shows over 250,000 distinct CDR3 sequences, 22% of them seen only once. The specimen comprised cultured PBMCs, sampled from culture after CMV antigen stimulation. The origin of this receptor is a human donor in good health (CMV status not recorded). Some clones in this sample may be carry-over from other donors' samples.

The CDR3 sequence: CASEGDGDTEAFF. CDR3 nucleotide sequence: TGTGCCAGTGAGGGGGACGGGGACACTGAAGCTTTCTTT. The V gene is TRBV12-3 or TRBV12-4, the J gene TRBJ1-1; maybe TRBD1 (6 bases). The V and J ends lost 9 bases and 3 bases respectively, with 14 bases between them. This CDR3 has 13 residues.